A single sample is the source of the 29 T cell receptor beta chains below, sequenced in a study of shared clonotypes between healthy human individuals. The assay was immunoSEQ multiplex PCR, and TCRdb's table has in-frame clones only and misses some. The sample lists approximately 810,000 clones, over 90% occurring once. Naive-designated CD8 cells lacked CD45RO, were positively enriched for CCR7, and omitted terminally differentiated effector memory CD45RA+ cells. What was sequenced was naive CD8+ T cells sorted from blood. These receptors all come from a man younger than 45 in good health.

With regard to this clone: This clone may be a read error of a much larger clone one base away. This same CDR3 is encoded by further DNA sequences in the sample. The gene calls are TRBV7-2 and TRBJ2-7, with D uncertain. The V gene lost 3 bases and the J gene lost 0 bases, with 6 bases spanning the gap. The CDR3 has 13 amino acids. Germline CDR1 is SGHTA and CDR2 is FQGNSA. CDR3 region: CASSLASSYEQYF. The CDR3, as DNA: TGTGCCAGCAGCTTGGCTAGCTCCTACGAGCAGTACTTC.

The V and J genes are TRBV29-1 and TRBJ2-1; 11 nucleotides match TRBD2. CDR1 is SQVTM, CDR2 ANQGSEA, per germline. This CDR3 has 13 residues. CDR3 sequence reads: CSFRLAGGYEQFF. In DNA, the CDR3 is TGCTCGTTTCGTCTAGCGGGAGGTTATGAGCAGTTCTTC.

Worth noting for this clone: Other DNA sequences in this sample translate to the same CDR3. This chain uses TRBV7-9 with TRBJ2-2; D uncertain. Germline-derived CDR1 and CDR2 are SEHNR and FQNEAQ (reference sequence). Deletions cut 2 bases from V and 2 bases from J, with 6 bases between. There are 14 residues in the CDR3. CDR3 nucleotides: TGTGCCAGCAGCTTATCGGAAAACACCGGGGAGCTGTTTTTT. This codes for CASSLSENTGELFF.

The chain links TRBV7-9 to TRBJ2-1; tentative D call: TRBD2 (6 bases). Per germline, CDR1 SEHNR and CDR2 FQNEAQ (reference sequence). This CDR3 comprises 16 residues. V dropped 5 bases and J dropped 2 bases, with 16 bases sitting between them. The CDR3 loop reads CASSELAEEPYNEQFF. The CDR3 nucleotides read TGTGCCAGCAGCGAACTAGCCGAGGAACCCTACAATGAGCAGTTCTTC.

This clone has just a few counts. The chain combines TRBV27 with TRBJ2-2, with D maybe TRBD1 (6 bases). Trimming shortened V by 5 bases and J by 6 bases, and 16 bases separated the two germline ends. This CDR3 contains 15 residues. Germline CDR1 is MNHEY and CDR2 is SMNVEV (reference sequence). The CDR3 sequence: CASSTGIPGAGELFF. The DNA for the CDR3 is TGTGCCAGCAGTACAGGGATCCCCGGGGCCGGGGAGCTGTTTTTT.

The chain recombines TRBV9 with TRBJ2-5; 9 bases map to TRBD1. V gave up 3 bases and J gave up 2 bases; unmatched junction bases: 8. Germline lookup yields CDR1 SGDLS and CDR2 YYNGEE. The CDR3 is made up of 16 amino acids. In DNA, the CDR3 is TGTGCCAGCAGCGCTAAGGACAGGGGCATGCAAGAGACCCAGTACTTC. It yields the protein CASSAKDRGMQETQYF.

This clone was counted a single time. The chain links TRBV6-6 to TRBJ2-7, with unresolved D. Trimming pared 4 bases from V and 2 bases from J, leaving 6 bases between. Germline assignment: CDR1 MNHNY and CDR2 SVGAGI (reference sequence). This CDR3 contains 12 residues. CDR3 DNA: TGTGCCAGCAGTTCTATCCCCTACGAGCAGTACTTC. This codes for CASSSIPYEQYF.

This clone was counted once. The chain carries TRBV4-1 and TRBJ2-1; 8 bases agree with TRBD2. With 1 base clipped from V and 1 base from J, the junction kept 12 bases outside the gene matches. Germline V CDR1 and CDR2: MGHRA, YSYEKL. This CDR3 contains 19 residues. The CDR3 region is CASSQGYSGSVESYNEQFF. The CDR3 bases are TGCGCCAGCAGCCAAGGGTACAGCGGGAGCGTGGAATCCTACAATGAGCAGTTCTTC.

The chain recombines TRBV27 with TRBJ1-2, with unresolved D. Trimming removed 3 bases at V and 2 bases at J, with 7 bases between. In germline, CDR1 is MNHEY, CDR2 SMNVEV (reference sequence). This CDR3 contains 13 residues. CDR3 sequence: CASSFNRNYGYTF. CDR3 in DNA: TGTGCCAGCAGTTTTAACAGAAACTATGGCTACACCTTC.

The gene calls are TRBV30 and TRBJ2-3, with D possibly TRBD2 on 6 matching bases. This CDR3 is built from 14 residues. V lost 8 bases, J lost 3 bases, and 18 bases lay in between. Per germline, CDR1 GTSNPN and CDR2 SVGIG (reference sequence). The DNA of the CDR3 is TGTGCCCTTGGAAGAGTAGCGGTGACAGATACGCAGTATTTT. This sequence encodes CALGRVAVTDTQYF.

This clone was found a few times. V usage is TRBV25-1 and J usage is TRBJ2-7; 9 nucleotides line up with TRBD2. The V gene's germline CDR1 is MGHDK and CDR2 SYGVNS. CDR3 length: 15 residues. With 8 bases clipped from V and 6 bases from J, the junction kept 14 bases outside the gene matches. The CDR3 is CASGHLAGEVGEQYF. The CDR3 DNA reads as TGTGCCAGCGGTCATTTAGCGGGAGAGGTCGGCGAGCAGTACTTC.

The V and J genes are TRBV27 and TRBJ2-1; TRBD2 agrees at 7 bases. The CDR3 consists of 14 residues. Unmatched junction bases numbered 5, after V lost 3 bases and J lost 6 bases. CDR1 MNHEY and CDR2 SMNVEV come from the germline V gene (reference sequence). The CDR3 here is CASSFQRDGNEQFF. CDR3 DNA sequence: TGTGCCAGCAGTTTCCAGCGGGACGGCAATGAGCAGTTCTTC.

The rearrangement uses TRBV28 and TRBJ2-7, with a tentative D call TRBD2 (7 bases). V was trimmed by 4 bases and J by 3 bases, leaving 19 bases between them. Germline CDR1 MDHEN, CDR2 SYDVKM. The CDR3 consists of 16 residues. The CDR3 DNA is TGTGCCAGCAGTTCCCTCAACAGGGAGGGGAACTACGAGCAGTACTTC. As protein: CASSSLNREGNYEQYF.

The gene calls are TRBV19 and TRBJ1-5; D not certain. The CDR3 spans 14 residues. The germline CDR1 and CDR2 sequences are LNHDA and SQIVND (reference sequence). V lost 4 bases and J lost 4, with 11 bases in between. The CDR3 loop is CASSKEAGNQPQHF. CDR3 DNA: TGTGCCAGTAGTAAGGAGGCCGGGAATCAGCCCCAGCATTTT.

CDR3 sequence reads: CASSLELAGATGELFF. Written as DNA, the CDR3 is TGTGCCAGCAGCTTAGAACTAGCGGGCGCCACCGGGGAGCTGTTTTTT. This chain joins TRBV11-2 and TRBJ2-2; 9 positions match TRBD2. Germline V CDR1 and CDR2: SGHAT, FQNNGV. This CDR3 spans 16 amino acids. V was pared by 0 bases and J by 4 bases, with 3 bases of the junction left unmatched.

This sequence joins TRBV9 and TRBJ2-5; D unclear. CDR3 length: 14 residues. V lost 3 bases and J 0 bases, leaving 9 bases between the germline ends. Per germline, CDR1 SGDLS and CDR2 YYNGEE. The CDR3 reads CASSALEYQETQYF. Here the CDR3 DNA reads TGTGCCAGCAGCGCCCTGGAGTACCAAGAGACCCAGTACTTC.

The chain is built from TRBV7-5 and TRBJ1-3. TRBV7-5 is a recognized pseudogene. This CDR3 region has 15 residues. The CDR3 DNA reads as TGTGCCAGAAGCCCGGACCGGGTTGCTGGAAACACCATATATTTT. As protein: CARSPDRVAGNTIYF.

The gene calls are TRBV13 and TRBJ2-1; 13 bases agree with TRBD2. The CDR3 length is 15 residues. V gave up 5 bases and J gave up 5 bases; unmatched junction bases: 3. CDR1 and CDR2 (germline): PRHDT, FYEKMQ (reference sequence). In DNA, the CDR3 is TGTGCCAGCAGCACCGGACTAGCGGGGGACAATGAGCAGTTCTTC. Translation: CASSTGLAGDNEQFF.

V usage is TRBV27 and J usage is TRBJ1-1; TRBD1 is a possible D gene (5 bases). The CDR3 has 13 amino acids. CDR1 and CDR2 (germline): MNHEY, SMNVEV (reference sequence). Trimming removed 3 bases from V and 4 bases from J, with 9 bases in between. The DNA of the CDR3 is TGTGCCAGCAGTTTGGGGGGTTCCACTGAAGCTTTCTTT. It translates to CASSLGGSTEAFF.

The chain uses TRBV6-5 and TRBJ2-7; 8 nucleotides line up with TRBD1. Germline V CDR1 and CDR2: MNHEY, SVGAGI. The CDR3 consists of 14 residues. The V segment lost 6 bases and the J segment 7 bases; nucleotides outside the gene matches: 11. The CDR3 nucleotides are TGTGCCAGCAGGCGGACAGGGCGGCATTCGGAGCAGTACTTC. Translated: CASRRTGRHSEQYF.

The rearrangement joins TRBV5-6 to TRBJ2-3; D ambiguous. This CDR3 contains 14 residues. CDR1 and CDR2 from the germline V gene are SGHDT and YYEEEE. Trimming stripped 0 bases from V and 2 bases from J, with 7 bases between. CDR3 loop: CASSLGDDTDTQYF. The CDR3 nucleotides are TGTGCCAGCAGCTTGGGTGACGACACAGATACGCAGTATTTT.

As for this clone: One end of the junction does not line up with germline, which may come from a read error. V and J are TRBV2 and TRBJ2-7, with D possibly being TRBD1 (6 bases). The CDR3 runs to 13 residues. From germline, CDR1 is SNHLY and CDR2 FYNNEI. This CDR3 reads CASSEGGFYEQYF. The CDR3, as DNA: TGTGCCAGCAGCGAAGGGGGATTCTACGAGCAGTACTTC.

Here the CDR3 reads CASSSGSGEQFF. The CDR3 bases are TGTGCCAGCAGCTCCGGGAGTGGTGAGCAGTTCTTC. V usage is TRBV7-9 and J usage is TRBJ2-1, with D tentatively TRBD2 (6 bases). There are 12 residues in the CDR3. Trimming removed 4 bases from V and 9 bases from J, with 10 bases in between. In germline, CDR1 is SEHNR, CDR2 FQNEAQ (reference sequence).

This rearrangement joins TRBV28 to TRBJ1-2, with 8 bases fitting TRBD1. Germline V gene data show CDR1 as MDHEN and CDR2 as SYDVKM. There are 15 residues in the CDR3. Germline trimming cut 1 base from V and 7 bases from J; bases unmatched to any gene: 8. For the CDR3, the DNA is TGTGCCAGCAGTTTATACAGGACAGGGTCGGGTGGCTACACCTTC. Translation: CASSLYRTGSGGYTF.

The chain recombines TRBV11-2 with TRBJ2-2; D might be TRBD2 (6 bases). CDR1 and CDR2 (germline): SGHAT, FQNNGV. The CDR3 runs to 16 residues. Deletions cut 3 bases from V and 5 bases from J, with 16 bases between. Written as DNA, the CDR3 is TGTGCCAGCAGCTTCATTTTCGATGGGGGGACCGGGGAGCTGTTTTTT. Encoded protein: CASSFIFDGGTGELFF.

For this clone: Other DNA sequences from this sample encode an identical CDR3 as well. The chain has TRBV29-1 and TRBJ2-7; 11 bases line up with TRBD2. From germline, CDR1 is SQVTM and CDR2 ANQGSEA. V gave up 5 bases and J gave up 1 base; unmatched junction bases: 1. The CDR3 covers 13 residues. DNA for the CDR3: TGCAGCGTTCGGACTAGCGGGTCCTACGAGCAGTACTTC. It is translated as CSVRTSGSYEQYF.

The rearrangement joins TRBV7-8 to TRBJ2-2; TRBD2 matches 7 bases. The V gene's germline CDR1 is SGHVS and CDR2 FQNEAQ. V was pared by 2 bases and J by 3 bases, with 9 bases of the junction left unmatched. CDR3 length: 17 amino acids. The DNA for the CDR3 is TGTGCCAGCAGCTTATCGGGCGGGAGTCCCCACACCGGGGAGCTGTTTTTT. Residues: CASSLSGGSPHTGELFF.

This rearrangement joins TRBV4-1 to TRBJ1-1; D is undetermined. The CDR3 sequence is 13 residues long. The ends were cut back, 4 bases at V and 1 base at J, with 7 bases in the middle. The germline V gene has CDR1 MGHRA and CDR2 YSYEKL. CDR3 nucleotides: TGCGCCAGCAGCCTAGGGCCGAACACTGAAGCTTTCTTT. Its protein product is CASSLGPNTEAFF.

The rearrangement links TRBV25-1 to TRBJ2-5; possibly TRBD2 for D (6 bases). The CDR3 is 16 residues long. Per germline, CDR1 MGHDK and CDR2 SYGVNS. V was trimmed by 3 bases and J by 4 bases, leaving 18 bases between them. This CDR3 is CASSESAGGLRETQYF. The CDR3 nucleotides read TGTGCCAGCAGTGAGTCCGCCGGGGGACTTCGAGAGACCCAGTACTTC.